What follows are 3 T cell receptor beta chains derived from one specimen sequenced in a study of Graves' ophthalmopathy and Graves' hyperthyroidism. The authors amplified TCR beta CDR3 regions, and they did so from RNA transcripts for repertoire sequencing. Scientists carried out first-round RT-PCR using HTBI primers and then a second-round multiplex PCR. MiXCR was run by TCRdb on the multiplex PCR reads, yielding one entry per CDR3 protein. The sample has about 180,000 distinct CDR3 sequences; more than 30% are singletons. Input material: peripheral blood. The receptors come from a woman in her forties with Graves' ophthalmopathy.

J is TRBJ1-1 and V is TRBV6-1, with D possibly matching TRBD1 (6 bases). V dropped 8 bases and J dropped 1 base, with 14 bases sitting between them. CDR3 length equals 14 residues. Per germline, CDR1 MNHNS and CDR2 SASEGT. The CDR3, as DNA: TGTGCCAGCTCGGGGGGCAGCCAGAACACTGAAGCTTTCTTT. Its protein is CASSGGSQNTEAFF.

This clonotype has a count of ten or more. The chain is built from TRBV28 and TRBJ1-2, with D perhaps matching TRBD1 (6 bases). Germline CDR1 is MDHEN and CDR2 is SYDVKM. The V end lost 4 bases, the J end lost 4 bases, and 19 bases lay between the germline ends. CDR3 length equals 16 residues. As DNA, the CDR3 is TGTGCCAGCAGTTCCCCAGCGGGCAGGGGAATCTATGGCTACACCTTC. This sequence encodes CASSSPAGRGIYGYTF.

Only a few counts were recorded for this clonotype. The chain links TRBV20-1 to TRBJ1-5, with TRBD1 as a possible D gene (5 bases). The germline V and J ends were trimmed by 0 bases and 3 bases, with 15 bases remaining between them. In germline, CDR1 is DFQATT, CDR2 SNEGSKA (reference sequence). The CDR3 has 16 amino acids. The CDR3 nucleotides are TGCAGTGCTAGAGATATAGGGGAAATTGACAATCAGCCCCAGCATTTT. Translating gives CSARDIGEIDNQPQHF.